These 17 T cell receptor beta chains share one sample of origin, sequenced in a study of shared clonotypes between healthy human individuals. It was CD45RO-negative cells, positively selected for CCR7, that made up naive CD8 cells, with terminally differentiated effector memory CD45RA+ cells excluded. The method was immunoSEQ multiplex PCR; TCRdb's version includes in-frame clones alone and lacks a portion of them. The table has about 2 million clones, approximately 94% seen once. What was sequenced was naive CD8+ T cells sorted from blood. Source of these receptors: a man aged 18 to 29 in good health.

On this clone itself: The sample contains more than one DNA sequence encoding this CDR3. This chain joins TRBV7-6 and TRBJ2-1; 9 positions match TRBD2. Germline CDR1 is SGHVS and CDR2 is FNYEAQ. This CDR3 comprises 14 residues. Losses at the gene ends were 2 bases for V and 7 bases for J; bases not matched to a gene: 3. CDR3 bases: TGTGCCAGCAGCTTACTTCTAGCGGGGAATGAGCAGTTCTTC. Translation: CASSLLLAGNEQFF. Based on the CDR3 plus reference TRBV7-6 and TRBJ2-1, the full variable domain is GAGVSQSPRYKVTKRGQDVALRCDPISGHVSLYWYRQALGQGPEFLTYFNYEAQQDKSGLPNDRFSAERPEGSISTLTIQRTEQRDSAMYRCASSLLLAGNEQFFGPGTRLTVL.

The rearrangement links TRBV14 to TRBJ2-1; 7 bases fit TRBD2. The trim removed 3 bases at V and 2 bases at J, leaving 7 bases unmatched. The CDR3 totals 16 residues. The germline V gene has CDR1 SGHDN and CDR2 FVKESK. CDR3 bases: TGTGCCAGCAGCCATATTTCGGCGGGGGCCTACAATGAGCAGTTCTTC. As protein: CASSHISAGAYNEQFF.

The chain is built from TRBV27 and TRBJ1-1; D gene uncertain. V lost 2 bases and J 7 bases, leaving 11 bases between the germline ends. This CDR3 contains 13 residues. Germline V CDR1 and CDR2: MNHEY, SMNVEV (reference sequence). The CDR3 reads CASSLGLAVEAFF. DNA for the CDR3: TGTGCCAGCAGTTTAGGCCTTGCGGTTGAAGCTTTCTTT.

The chain carries TRBV30 and TRBJ2-5, with 8 bases aligning to TRBD2. CDR3 length: 15 amino acids. With V trimmed by 5 bases and J by 0 bases, 8 bases remained unmatched. Germline CDR1 and CDR2: GTSNPN and SVGIG (reference sequence). The CDR3 DNA reads TGTGCCTGGTCCTCGGGACTAGGATACCAAGAGACCCAGTACTTC. It is translated as CAWSSGLGYQETQYF.

The rearrangement links TRBV6-6 to TRBJ1-3, with a possible D match to TRBD1 (6 bases). The CDR3 totals 16 residues. Germline V gene lookup returns CDR1 MNHNY and CDR2 SVGAGI (reference sequence). V lost 0 bases, J lost 4 bases, and 13 bases lay in between. The CDR3 spells CASSYSGAGTGNTIYF. Here the CDR3 DNA reads TGTGCCAGCAGTTACTCGGGTGCGGGGACAGGAAACACCATATATTTT.

The chain couples TRBV5-4 to TRBJ1-2; D uncertain. This CDR3 region has 15 residues. V lost 4 bases, J lost 6 bases, and 19 bases lay in between. Germline CDR1 and CDR2: SGHNT and YYREEE (reference sequence). The CDR3 spells CASSPPKLNQDGYTF. DNA of the CDR3: TGTGCCAGCAGCCCCCCCAAGCTAAACCAGGATGGCTACACCTTC.

This chain connects TRBV4-1 to TRBJ1-6; D call uncertain. The CDR3 extends over 13 amino acids. Germline-derived CDR1 and CDR2 are MGHRA and YSYEKL. V lost 1 base and J 8 bases, leaving 6 bases between the germline ends. CDR3 in DNA: TGCGCCAGCAGCCAAGGAATCGATTCACCCCTCCACTTT. It codes for CASSQGIDSPLHF.

The rearrangement uses TRBV6-1 and TRBJ1-2; D gene ambiguous. This CDR3 has 13 residues. With 6 bases removed from V and 2 bases from J, the gap between germline ends came to 10 bases. Germline CDR1 and CDR2: MNHNS and SASEGT. CDR3 nucleotides: TGTGCCAGCAGGGATTTGGGGAACTATGGCTACACCTTC. Amino acid sequence: CASRDLGNYGYTF.

The rearrangement links TRBV4-1 to TRBJ1-1, with D tentatively TRBD1 (5 bases). The CDR3 is made up of 16 amino acids. The V end lost 3 bases, the J end lost 2 bases, and 16 bases lay between the germline ends. CDR1 and CDR2 (germline): MGHRA, YSYEKL. The CDR3 region is CASSQPVEGPNTEAFF. The CDR3, as DNA: TGCGCCAGCAGCCAGCCGGTGGAGGGACCCAACACTGAAGCTTTCTTT.

The V call is TRBV7-8, the J call TRBJ2-1; 10 bases align to TRBD1. The CDR3 loop spans 15 amino acids. Germline V gene lookup returns CDR1 SGHVS and CDR2 FQNEAQ. V shed 5 bases, J shed 5 bases, and the junction held 6 bases outside the gene matches. DNA for the CDR3: TGTGCCAGCAGCACAGGGACAGGGGAGCACAATGAGCAGTTCTTC. It specifies CASSTGTGEHNEQFF.

For this clone: The same CDR3 is also encoded by other DNA sequences in this sample. The genes are TRBV6-5 and TRBJ2-1; D unresolved. Germline CDR1 reads MNHEY; CDR2 reads SVGAGI. This CDR3 is 15 amino acids long. Trimming left V 6 bases short and J 0 bases short, with 12 bases between. CDR3 DNA: TGTGCCAGCAGCCCGGACGGTAGCTCCTACAATGAGCAGTTCTTC. Translation: CASSPDGSSYNEQFF.

This clone was counted once. The gene calls are TRBV7-8 and TRBJ2-5; D is undetermined. This CDR3 has 14 residues. The germline CDR1 and CDR2 sequences are SGHVS and FQNEAQ. V was pared by 2 bases and J by 3 bases, with 10 bases between. This chain's CDR3 is CASSLSYSEETQYF. The CDR3 nucleotides read TGTGCCAGCAGCTTATCGTACAGTGAAGAGACCCAGTACTTC.

The table lists this clone with a few counts. Other DNA variants within this sample encode the same CDR3. This chain links TRBV2 with TRBJ2-7, with unresolved D. V was shortened by 6 bases and J by 1 base, with 4 bases between the two germline ends. CDR3 size: 11 residues. Germline lookup yields CDR1 SNHLY and CDR2 FYNNEI. CDR3 sequence: CASSPSYEQYF. The CDR3 DNA reads TGTGCCAGCAGCCCTTCCTACGAGCAGTACTTC. The variable domain in full, completed from reference TRBV2 and TRBJ2-7, reads EPEVTQTPSHQVTQMGQEVILRCVPISNHLYFYWYRQILGQKVEFLVSFYNNEISEKSEIFDDQFSVERPDGSNFTLKIRSTKLEDSAMYFCASSPSYEQYFGPGTRLTVT.

The chain couples TRBV6-1 to TRBJ2-7, with 9 bases lining up with TRBD2. Germline V lookup: CDR1 MNHNS, CDR2 SASEGT. This CDR3 has 14 amino acids. V lost 4 bases to trimming and J lost 2 bases; unmatched junction nucleotides: 3. CDR3 nucleotide sequence: TGTGCCAGCAGTGCCCTAGCGGGGACCTACGAGCAGTACTTC. It encodes CASSALAGTYEQYF.

Details on this clone: Other DNA sequences in the sample encode the same CDR3. The chain couples TRBV27 to TRBJ2-3; 8 nucleotides align to TRBD2. The V and J ends lost 6 bases and 0 bases, in that order; junction bases with no gene match: 2. Germline lookup yields CDR1 MNHEY and CDR2 SMNVEV (reference sequence). The CDR3 has 14 amino acids. This chain's CDR3 is CASRTGGSTDTQYF. In DNA, the CDR3 is TGTGCCAGCAGGACGGGGGGGAGCACAGATACGCAGTATTTT.

With respect to this clone: The sample has other DNA sequences that encode this CDR3 too. This chain uses TRBV4-1 with TRBJ1-2, with D possibly being TRBD1 (5 bases). V gave up 1 base and J gave up 1 base, with 10 bases separating them. Germline loops: CDR1 MGHRA, CDR2 YSYEKL. The CDR3 totals 15 residues. CDR3 in amino acids: CASSQGAGNNYGYTF. CDR3 nucleotides: TGCGCCAGCAGCCAAGGGGCAGGGAATAACTATGGCTACACCTTC.

V and J are TRBV5-4 and TRBJ1-3; possibly TRBD1 for D (6 bases). V was shortened by 0 bases and J by 9 bases, with 7 bases between the two germline ends. Germline V lookup: CDR1 SGHNT, CDR2 YYREEE (reference sequence). This CDR3 region has 12 residues. The DNA of the CDR3 is TGTGCCAGCAGCTTGGGAGGGGGCACCATATATTTT. It is translated as CASSLGGGTIYF.